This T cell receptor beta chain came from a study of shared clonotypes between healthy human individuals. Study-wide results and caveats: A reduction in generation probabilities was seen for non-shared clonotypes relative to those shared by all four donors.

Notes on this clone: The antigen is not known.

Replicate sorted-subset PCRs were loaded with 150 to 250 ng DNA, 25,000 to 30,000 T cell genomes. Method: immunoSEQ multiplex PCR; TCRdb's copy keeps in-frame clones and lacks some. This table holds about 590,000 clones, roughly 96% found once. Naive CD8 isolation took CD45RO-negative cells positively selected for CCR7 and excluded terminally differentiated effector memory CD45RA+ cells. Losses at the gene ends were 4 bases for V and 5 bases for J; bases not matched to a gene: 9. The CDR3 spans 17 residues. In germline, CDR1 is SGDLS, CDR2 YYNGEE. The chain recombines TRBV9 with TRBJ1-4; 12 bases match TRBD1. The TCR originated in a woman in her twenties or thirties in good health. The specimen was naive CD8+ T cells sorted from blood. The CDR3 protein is CASSMTGTGGGNEKLFF. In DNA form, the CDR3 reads TGTGCCAGCAGCATGACCGGGACAGGGGGCGGGAATGAAAAACTGTTTTTT.